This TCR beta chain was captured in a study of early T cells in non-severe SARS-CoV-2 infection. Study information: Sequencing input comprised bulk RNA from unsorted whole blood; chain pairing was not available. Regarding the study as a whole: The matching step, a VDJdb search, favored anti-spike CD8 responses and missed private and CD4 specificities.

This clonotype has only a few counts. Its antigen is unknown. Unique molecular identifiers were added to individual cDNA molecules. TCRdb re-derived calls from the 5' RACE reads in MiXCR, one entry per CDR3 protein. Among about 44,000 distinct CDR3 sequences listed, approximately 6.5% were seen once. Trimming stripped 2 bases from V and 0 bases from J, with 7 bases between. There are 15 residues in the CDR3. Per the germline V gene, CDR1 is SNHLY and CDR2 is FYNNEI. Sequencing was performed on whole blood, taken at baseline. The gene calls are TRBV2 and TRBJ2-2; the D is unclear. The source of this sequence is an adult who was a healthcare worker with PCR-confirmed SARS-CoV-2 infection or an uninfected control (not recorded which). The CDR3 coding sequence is TGTGCCAGCAGTGAAAGGACGGCGAACACCGGGGAGCTGTTTTTT. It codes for CASSERTANTGELFF.